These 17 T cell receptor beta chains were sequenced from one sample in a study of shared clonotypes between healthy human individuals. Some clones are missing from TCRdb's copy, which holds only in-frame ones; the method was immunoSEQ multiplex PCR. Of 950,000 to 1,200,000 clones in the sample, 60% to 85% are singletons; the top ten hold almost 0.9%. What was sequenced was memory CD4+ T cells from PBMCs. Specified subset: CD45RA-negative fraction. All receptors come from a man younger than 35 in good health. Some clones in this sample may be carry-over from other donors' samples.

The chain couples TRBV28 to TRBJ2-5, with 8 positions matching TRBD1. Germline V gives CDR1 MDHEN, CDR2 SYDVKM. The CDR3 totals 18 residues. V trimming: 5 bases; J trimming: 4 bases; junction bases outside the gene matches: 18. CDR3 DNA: TGTGCCAGCAGTGCCGACCACGAACCAGGGGGCCGAAGAGAGACCCAGTACTTC. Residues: CASSADHEPGGRRETQYF.

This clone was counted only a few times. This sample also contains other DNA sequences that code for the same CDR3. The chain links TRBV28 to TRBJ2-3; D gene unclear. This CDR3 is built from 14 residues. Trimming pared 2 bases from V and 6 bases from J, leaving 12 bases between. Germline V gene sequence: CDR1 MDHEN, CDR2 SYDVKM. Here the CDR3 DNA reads TGTGCCAGCAGTTTACCAGGCACCCTGGATACGCAGTATTTT. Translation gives CASSLPGTLDTQYF.

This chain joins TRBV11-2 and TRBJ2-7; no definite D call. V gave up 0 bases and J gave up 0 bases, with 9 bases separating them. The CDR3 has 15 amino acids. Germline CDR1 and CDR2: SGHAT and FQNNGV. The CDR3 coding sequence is TGTGCCAGCAGCTTAGAGGGGTGGAGCTCCTACGAGCAGTACTTC. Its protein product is CASSLEGWSSYEQYF.

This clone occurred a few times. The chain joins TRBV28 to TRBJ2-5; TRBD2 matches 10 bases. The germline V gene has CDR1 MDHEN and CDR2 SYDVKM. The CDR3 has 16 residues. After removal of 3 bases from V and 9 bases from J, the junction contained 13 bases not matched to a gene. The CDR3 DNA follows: TGTGCCAGCAGTTTTGGAACTAGCGGGGCCCTCGGGGCCCAGTACTTC. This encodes CASSFGTSGALGAQYF.

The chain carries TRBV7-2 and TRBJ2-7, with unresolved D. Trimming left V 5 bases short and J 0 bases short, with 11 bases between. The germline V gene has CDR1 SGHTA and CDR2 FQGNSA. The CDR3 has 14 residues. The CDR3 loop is CASSVPRSSYEQYF. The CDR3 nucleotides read TGTGCCAGCAGCGTCCCGAGGAGCTCCTACGAGCAGTACTTC.

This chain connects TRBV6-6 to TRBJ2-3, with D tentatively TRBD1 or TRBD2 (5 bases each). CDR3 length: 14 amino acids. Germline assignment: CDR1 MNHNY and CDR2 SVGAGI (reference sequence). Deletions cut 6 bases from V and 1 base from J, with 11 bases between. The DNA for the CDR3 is TGTGCCAGCAGGCTTCAGGGAGGCACAGATACGCAGTATTTT. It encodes CASRLQGGTDTQYF.

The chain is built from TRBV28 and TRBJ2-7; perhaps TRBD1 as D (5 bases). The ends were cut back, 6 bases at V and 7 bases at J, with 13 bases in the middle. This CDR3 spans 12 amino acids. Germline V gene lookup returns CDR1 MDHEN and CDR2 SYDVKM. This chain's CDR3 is CASSHPGKEQYF. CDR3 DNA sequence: TGTGCCAGCAGCCACCCAGGGAAGGAGCAGTACTTC.

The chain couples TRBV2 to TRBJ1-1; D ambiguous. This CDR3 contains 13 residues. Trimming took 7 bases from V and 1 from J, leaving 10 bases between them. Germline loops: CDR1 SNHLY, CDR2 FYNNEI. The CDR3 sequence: CASNLNRNTEAFF. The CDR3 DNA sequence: TGTGCCAGCAACCTGAACAGGAACACTGAAGCTTTCTTT.

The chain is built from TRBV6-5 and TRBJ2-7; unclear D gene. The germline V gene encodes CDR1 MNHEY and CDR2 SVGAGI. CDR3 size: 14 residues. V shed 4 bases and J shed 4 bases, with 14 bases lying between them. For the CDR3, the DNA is TGTGCCAGCAGTTCACCCCGGTCCGGTTACGAGCAGTACTTC. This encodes CASSSPRSGYEQYF.

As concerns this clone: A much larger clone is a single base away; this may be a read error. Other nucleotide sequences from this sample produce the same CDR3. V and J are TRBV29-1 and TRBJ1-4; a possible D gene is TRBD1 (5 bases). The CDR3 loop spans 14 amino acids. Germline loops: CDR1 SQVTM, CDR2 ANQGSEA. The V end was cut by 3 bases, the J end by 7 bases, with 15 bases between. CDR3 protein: CSVEDWGGSEKLFF. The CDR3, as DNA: TGCAGCGTTGAGGATTGGGGGGGAAGTGAAAAACTGTTTTTT.

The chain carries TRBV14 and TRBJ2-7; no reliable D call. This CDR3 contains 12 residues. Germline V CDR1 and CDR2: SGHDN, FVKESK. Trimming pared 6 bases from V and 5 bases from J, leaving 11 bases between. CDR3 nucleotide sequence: TGTGCCAGCAGTCCATGGGCGGACGAGCAGTACTTC. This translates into CASSPWADEQYF.

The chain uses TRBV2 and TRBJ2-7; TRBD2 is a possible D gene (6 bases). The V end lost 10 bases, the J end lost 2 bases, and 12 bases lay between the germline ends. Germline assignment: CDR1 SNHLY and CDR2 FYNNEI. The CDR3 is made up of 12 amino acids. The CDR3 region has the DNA TGTGCCACCAGAGGAGGGACCTACGAGCAGTACTTC. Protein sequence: CATRGGTYEQYF.

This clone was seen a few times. The CDR3 DNA is TGTGCCAGCAGTTTAAGGGGGCGACTTGGAGAGACCCAGTACTTC. Its translation is CASSLRGRLGETQYF. The chain carries TRBV27 and TRBJ2-5; TRBD1 agrees at 7 bases. CDR1 is MNHEY, CDR2 SMNVEV, per germline (reference sequence). The CDR3 is 15 amino acids. The trim removed 2 bases at V and 4 bases at J, leaving 7 bases unmatched.

The CDR3 coding sequence is TGTGCCAGCAGTGGTCCGGGGCCAGATACGCAGTATTTT. Translated: CASSGPGPDTQYF. The gene calls are TRBV2 and TRBJ2-3; D tentatively reads TRBD1 or TRBD2 (5 bases each). CDR1 and CDR2 from the germline V gene are SNHLY and FYNNEI. There are 13 residues in the CDR3. Trimming cost V 4 bases and J 4 bases, with 9 bases left between them.

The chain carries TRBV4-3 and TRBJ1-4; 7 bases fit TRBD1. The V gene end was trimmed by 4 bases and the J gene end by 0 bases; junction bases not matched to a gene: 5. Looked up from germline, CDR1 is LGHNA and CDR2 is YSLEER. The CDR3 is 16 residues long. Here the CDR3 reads CASSPRTGATNEKLFF. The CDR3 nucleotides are TGCGCCAGCAGCCCCCGGACAGGAGCAACTAATGAAAAACTGTTTTTT.

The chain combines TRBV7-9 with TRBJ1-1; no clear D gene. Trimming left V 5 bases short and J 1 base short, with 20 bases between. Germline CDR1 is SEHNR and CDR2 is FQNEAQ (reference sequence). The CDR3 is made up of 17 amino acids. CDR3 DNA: TGTGCCAGCAGCCGACCCCCCGTGGGAGAGAAGAACACTGAAGCTTTCTTT. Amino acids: CASSRPPVGEKNTEAFF.

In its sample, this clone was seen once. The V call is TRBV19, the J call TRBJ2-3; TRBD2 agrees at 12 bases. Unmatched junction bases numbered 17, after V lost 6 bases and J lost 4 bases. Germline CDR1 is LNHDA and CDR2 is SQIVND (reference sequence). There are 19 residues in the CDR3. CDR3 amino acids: CASRKGGLAGGPGPDTQYF. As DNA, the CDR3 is TGTGCCAGTAGGAAAGGGGGCCTAGCGGGAGGGCCCGGCCCAGATACGCAGTATTTT.